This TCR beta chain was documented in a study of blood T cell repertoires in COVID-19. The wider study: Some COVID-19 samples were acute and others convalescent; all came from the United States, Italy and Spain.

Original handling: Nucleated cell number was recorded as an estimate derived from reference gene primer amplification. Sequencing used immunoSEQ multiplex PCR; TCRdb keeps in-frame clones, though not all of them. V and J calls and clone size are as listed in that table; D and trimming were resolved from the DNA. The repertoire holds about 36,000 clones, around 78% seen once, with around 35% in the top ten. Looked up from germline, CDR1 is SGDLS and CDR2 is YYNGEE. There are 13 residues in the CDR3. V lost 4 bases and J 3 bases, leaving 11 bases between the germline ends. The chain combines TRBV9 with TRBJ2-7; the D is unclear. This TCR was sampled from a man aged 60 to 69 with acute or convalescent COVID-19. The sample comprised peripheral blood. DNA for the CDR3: TGTGCCAGCAGCCTCATTGGCGGCTACGAGCAGTACTTC. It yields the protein CASSLIGGYEQYF.